Below are 14 T cell receptor beta chains sequenced from a single sample in a study of siplizumab effects on memory and regulatory T cells. The assay was immunoSEQ multiplex PCR, and TCRdb's table has in-frame clones only and misses some. The sample includes approximately 50,000 clones, approximately 93% of them seen just once. The material sequenced was CD8+ T cells sorted from blood. The origin of the receptors is a human donor in good health.

The CDR3 sequence: CSVEGDSVNTEAFF. The CDR3 coding sequence is TGCAGCGTTGAAGGGGACAGTGTAAACACTGAAGCTTTCTTT. The chain has TRBV29-1 and TRBJ1-1; TRBD1 matches 7 bases. Germline V gene data show CDR1 as SQVTM and CDR2 as ANQGSEA. CDR3 length: 14 residues. V shed 1 base and J 2 bases; nucleotides not matched to a gene: 4.

The V call is TRBV9, the J call TRBJ1-2; perhaps TRBD1 as D (5 bases). The germline gives CDR1 SGDLS, CDR2 YYNGEE. The CDR3 consists of 16 residues. Between the trimmed V and J ends, which lost 4 bases and 6 bases, there was a span of 22 bases. The CDR3 region is CASSLSGNRKRDGYTF. CDR3 sequence (DNA): TGTGCCAGCAGCCTATCCGGGAACAGGAAAAGGGATGGCTACACCTTC.

The chain has TRBV5-1 and TRBJ2-3; the D gene is possibly TRBD1 (5 bases). Germline CDR1 is SGHRS and CDR2 is YFSETQ. The V and J ends lost 4 bases and 14 bases respectively, with 14 bases between them. The CDR3 is 11 residues long. The CDR3 nucleotides read TGCGCCAGCAGCCTAGGTACAGGCGCGTATTTT. The encoded protein is CASSLGTGAYF.

The CDR3 bases are TGTGCCAGCACCGACGCCCCGGAGACAGATACGCAGTATTTT. It encodes CASTDAPETDTQYF. The chain couples TRBV27 to TRBJ2-3; D unclear. This CDR3 region has 14 residues. Trimming removed 7 bases from V and 3 bases from J, with 14 bases in between. CDR1 MNHEY and CDR2 SMNVEV come from the germline V gene (reference sequence).

The chain uses TRBV9 and TRBJ2-3, with 7 nucleotides matching TRBD1. J was trimmed by 3 bases and V by 4 bases; bases with no gene match: 8. The V gene's germline CDR1 is SGDLS and CDR2 YYNGEE. The CDR3 totals 15 residues. CDR3 sequence (DNA): TGTGCCAGCAGCAAAGATAACAGGGGAACAGATACGCAGTATTTT. Translating gives CASSKDNRGTDTQYF.

The V and J genes are TRBV15 and TRBJ2-3; D is ambiguous. The CDR3 sequence is 14 residues long. V lost 9 bases to trimming and J lost 3 bases, with 16 bases between them. The V gene's germline CDR1 is LNHNV and CDR2 YYDKDF (reference sequence). This chain's CDR3 is CATAHPDKTDTQYF. CDR3 bases: TGTGCCACGGCCCACCCAGATAAGACAGATACGCAGTATTTT.

The rearrangement links TRBV2 to TRBJ1-3; 7 nucleotides align to TRBD1. CDR3 length: 19 residues. The germline V gene has CDR1 SNHLY and CDR2 FYNNEI. J was trimmed by 3 bases and V by 6 bases; bases with no gene match: 20. Here the CDR3 reads CASSPTGVGAYSGGNTIYF. The CDR3 nucleotides read TGTGCCAGCAGCCCTACAGGGGTAGGCGCTTATTCGGGTGGAAACACCATATATTTT.

The chain combines TRBV2 with TRBJ1-3; D unclear. The V gene lost 2 bases and the J gene lost 2 bases, with 7 bases spanning the gap. CDR3 size: 14 residues. Per the germline V gene, CDR1 is SNHLY and CDR2 is FYNNEI. CDR3 coding DNA: TGTGCCAGCAGTGAATGGGGAACTGGAAACACCATATATTTT. Amino acids: CASSEWGTGNTIYF.

V usage is TRBV19 and J usage is TRBJ2-3; D perhaps matches TRBD1 (6 bases). Trimming left V 1 base short and J 6 bases short, with 8 bases between. Germline V gene lookup returns CDR1 LNHDA and CDR2 SQIVND (reference sequence). The CDR3 loop spans 13 amino acids. The CDR3 reads CASSIVRGDTQYF. DNA of the CDR3: TGTGCCAGTAGTATAGTCAGGGGTGATACGCAGTATTTT. Combining the CDR3 with reference TRBV19 and TRBJ2-3 gives the whole variable domain DGGITQSPKYLFRKEGQNVTLSCEQNLNHDAMYWYRQDPGQGLRLIYYSQIVNDFQKGDIAEGYSVSREKKESFPLTVTSAQKNPTAFYLCASSIVRGDTQYFGPGTRLTVL.

The V call is TRBV9, the J call TRBJ2-7; D may match TRBD1 or TRBD2 (6 bases each). Germline V lookup: CDR1 SGDLS, CDR2 YYNGEE. The CDR3 runs to 15 residues. The V and J ends lost 0 bases and 3 bases respectively, with 13 bases between them. CDR3 in amino acids: CASSVAEGGHYEQYF. The CDR3 DNA is TGTGCCAGCAGCGTAGCTGAGGGGGGCCACTACGAGCAGTACTTC.

The chain recombines TRBV7-2 with TRBJ2-1; D gene uncertain. CDR3 length: 13 amino acids. V gave up 6 bases and J gave up 3 bases, with 9 bases separating them. From germline, CDR1 is SGHTA and CDR2 FQGNSA. DNA of the CDR3: TGTGCCAGCAGACAAATGCTCTACAATGAGCAGTTCTTC. Its translation: CASRQMLYNEQFF.

The sample holds a few counts of this clone. The chain carries TRBV6-4 and TRBJ2-1; 15 bases align to TRBD2. The V gene's germline CDR1 is MRHNA and CDR2 SNTAGT. J gave up 7 bases and V 2 bases, and 0 bases lay outside the gene matches. This CDR3 region has 15 residues. The CDR3: CASSDGLAGGNEQFF. The CDR3 DNA reads as TGTGCCAGCAGTGACGGACTAGCGGGAGGGAATGAGCAGTTCTTC.

The chain combines TRBV19 with TRBJ1-1; tentative D call: TRBD1 (5 bases). The V and J ends lost 3 bases and 0 bases respectively, with 8 bases between them. Germline loops: CDR1 LNHDA, CDR2 SQIVND (reference sequence). The CDR3 length is 14 residues. This chain's CDR3 is CASSIRDMNTEAFF. The DNA of the CDR3 is TGTGCCAGTAGTATCAGGGATATGAACACTGAAGCTTTCTTT.

This chain links TRBV28 with TRBJ2-7; D is undetermined. CDR3 length: 13 amino acids. Per the germline V gene, CDR1 is MDHEN and CDR2 is SYDVKM. Trimming took off 4 bases at V and 4 bases at J, with 11 bases between the two ends. The CDR3 loop is CASSYSQTYEQYF. In nucleotides, the CDR3 is TGTGCCAGCAGTTACTCCCAGACTTACGAGCAGTACTTC.